The clone carrying this TCR beta chain has at least ten counts. The protocol attached unique molecular identifiers to individual cDNA molecules. TCRdb redid the calling of the 5' RACE reads with MiXCR, one entry per CDR3 protein. The sample shows roughly 48,000 distinct CDR3 sequences, about 4% of them seen only once. The CDR3 has 12 residues. The germline gives CDR1 LNHDA, CDR2 SQIVND (reference sequence). V shed 5 bases and J shed 12 bases, with 16 bases lying between them. This sample is drawn from a study of early T cells in non-severe SARS-CoV-2 infection. Study as a whole: The authors sequenced bulk RNA from unsorted whole blood, leaving chains unpaired.

The source material was whole blood. V usage is TRBV19 and J usage is TRBJ2-5, with TRBD2 as a possible D gene (6 bases). This receptor was taken from an adult who was a healthcare worker with PCR-confirmed SARS-CoV-2 infection or an uninfected control (not recorded which). For the CDR3, the DNA is TGTGCCAGTAGTCCAAGGGCGGGGCGGGAGTACTTC. Translated: CASSPRAGREYF.